This T cell receptor beta chain originates from a study of T-cell reconstitution after alpha-beta-depleted transplantation in children. This clonotype showed up just a few times. Its antigen is as yet unknown. Broader study findings: Newly produced T cells mostly accounted for T-cell counts and diversity one year post-transplant.

The germline gives CDR1 MNHEY, CDR2 SMNVEV (reference sequence). Trimming stripped 5 bases from V and 7 bases from J, with 21 bases between. This CDR3 comprises 16 residues. Unique molecular identifiers were incorporated during preparation of the TCRbeta library. TCRdb used MiXCR to reprocess the PCR reads, holding one entry per CDR3 protein. The profile shows roughly 500,000 distinct CDR3 sequences, under 12% of them singletons. The sample in question was PBMCs, obtained before TCRalphabeta/CD19-depleted stem cell transplant. This chain links TRBV27 with TRBJ1-5, with D possibly matching TRBD1 (5 bases). This TCR was recovered from a child aged 2-15 years with inherited bone marrow failure, due to receive a stem cell transplant. This CDR3 is CASSPRVGAGQQPQHF. The CDR3 region has the DNA TGTGCCAGCAGTCCTCGGGTAGGGGCAGGGCAACAGCCCCAGCATTTT.